The next 30 T cell receptor beta chains were all read from a single sample in a study of CD8+CD57+ T cells in acquired aplastic anemia. It was genomic DNA that served as the template for profiling TCR beta VDJ and CDR3. TCRdb re-derived calls from the reads in MiXCR, one entry per CDR3 protein. The sample consists of hundreds of thousands of distinct CDR3 sequences, just under 70% of them appearing once. Sequencing was carried out using sorted CD4+, CD8+, or CD8+CD57+ T cells (not recorded which) from PBMCs. These receptors were taken from a human donor in good health, serving as a control.

A few counts support this clonotype. The rearrangement uses TRBV2 and TRBJ2-4, with D possibly matching TRBD2 (5 bases). Germline CDR1 reads SNHLY; CDR2 reads FYNNEI. Trimming shortened V by 5 bases and J by 1 base, and 12 bases separated the two germline ends. This CDR3 is built from 15 residues. This CDR3 is CASSPLERAKNIQYF. CDR3 DNA: TGTGCCAGCAGTCCCCTCGAGCGGGCCAAAAACATTCAGTACTTC. The full variable domain, completed using reference TRBV2 and TRBJ2-4, is EPEVTQTPSHQVTQMGQEVILRCVPISNHLYFYWYRQILGQKVEFLVSFYNNEISEKSEIFDDQFSVERPDGSNFTLKIRSTKLEDSAMYFCASSPLERAKNIQYFGAGTRLSVL.

A word on this clonotype: This likely comes from a read error, as the CDR3 has no conserved phenylalanine or tryptophan at its end. The DNA is left out, because the CDR3 cannot be placed on it with certainty; the CDR3 is given as TCRdb lists it. The chain recombines TRBV14 with TRBJ2-5; the D call TRBD2 from the table was never checked on the DNA. The CDR3 is made up of 12 amino acids, end residues included. Germline V CDR1 and CDR2: SGHDN, FVKESK. This chain's CDR3 is CASSRTEGRQCS.

The chain couples TRBV20-1 to TRBJ1-1, with 9 nucleotides matching TRBD1. The CDR3 consists of 15 residues. The V gene end was trimmed by 3 bases and the J gene end by 4 bases; junction bases not matched to a gene: 9. CDR1 and CDR2 from the germline V gene are DFQATT and SNEGSKA (reference sequence). CDR3 in amino acids: CSARQQGATITEAFF. DNA for the CDR3: TGCAGTGCTAGGCAACAGGGGGCCACGATCACTGAAGCTTTCTTT.

This clonotype has only a few counts. CDR3 sequence reads: CASSLVQGDAYGYTF. The CDR3 nucleotides are TGCGCCAGCAGCTTGGTCCAGGGGGACGCCTATGGCTACACCTTC. The chain carries TRBV5-1 and TRBJ1-2; 7 nucleotides match TRBD1. Germline V gene lookup returns CDR1 SGHRS and CDR2 YFSETQ. This CDR3 has 15 amino acids. Germline trimming cut 0 bases from V and 4 bases from J; bases unmatched to any gene: 6.

This chain links TRBV2 with TRBJ2-3; 11 nucleotides line up with TRBD2. Germline CDR1 SNHLY, CDR2 FYNNEI. Trimming took 1 base from V and 1 from J; bases not matched to a gene: 1. This CDR3 is 16 amino acids long. The CDR3 DNA reads TGTGCCAGCAGTGAAGGTAGCGGGGGGGGCACAGATACGCAGTATTTT. Translated: CASSEGSGGGTDTQYF.

This clonotype has just a few counts. The chain combines TRBV10-3 with TRBJ2-7; a possible D gene is TRBD2 (6 bases). V dropped 2 bases and J dropped 0 bases, with 11 bases sitting between them. Germline V gene lookup returns CDR1 ENHRY and CDR2 SYGVKD. This CDR3 comprises 15 residues. The CDR3 loop reads CAISEAGRISYEQYF. The CDR3 DNA reads as TGTGCCATCAGTGAGGCGGGGCGAATCTCCTACGAGCAGTACTTC.

The V gene is TRBV7-8, the J gene TRBJ2-7, with 7 bases matching TRBD1. CDR3 length equals 12 residues. CDR1 and CDR2 (germline): SGHVS, FQNEAQ. The trim removed 5 bases at V and 6 bases at J, leaving 4 bases unmatched. CDR3 in amino acids: CASSIQGCEQYF. DNA for the CDR3: TGTGCCAGCAGCATACAGGGGTGCGAGCAGTACTTC.

The V call is TRBV20-1, the J call TRBJ1-2; no clear D gene. This CDR3 comprises 15 residues. The germline V gene encodes CDR1 DFQATT and CDR2 SNEGSKA (reference sequence). The V gene lost 3 bases and the J gene lost 5 bases, with 19 bases spanning the gap. The CDR3 DNA reads as TGCAGTGCTAGGAATTGGCTAGCGGCCGTGTATGGCTACACCTTC. It specifies CSARNWLAAVYGYTF.

The chain joins TRBV11-2 to TRBJ1-5, with D perhaps matching TRBD1 (5 bases). Per the germline V gene, CDR1 is SGHAT and CDR2 is FQNNGV. Trimming left V 6 bases short and J 12 bases short, with 15 bases between. This CDR3 comprises 12 residues. The CDR3 DNA reads as TGTGCCAGCAGTGAAGCGCTTAGGGGCCAGCATTTT. Amino acids: CASSEALRGQHF.

The CDR3 DNA reads TGTGCCACCAGCTGGGGGACAGGGAGGGGGGTGAACACTGAAGCTTTCTTT. The encoded protein is CATSWGTGRGVNTEAFF. V gene TRBV15 combines with J gene TRBJ1-1; TRBD1 matches 9 bases. The J segment lost 0 bases and the V segment lost 5 bases, leaving 10 bases of the junction unmatched. The CDR3 is 17 amino acids. CDR1 and CDR2 (germline): LNHNV, YYDKDF (reference sequence).

Of note for this clonotype: No conserved phenylalanine or tryptophan is present at the end of the CDR3, so a read error is the likely explanation. This chain links TRBV20-1 with TRBJ2-5; a weak D match, TRBD2 (6 bases). Trimming stripped 0 bases from V and 2 bases from J, with 10 bases between. Germline V gene lookup returns CDR1 DFQATT and CDR2 SNEGSKA (reference sequence). The CDR3 is made up of 14 amino acids. CDR3 in DNA: TGCAGTGCTAGAGATAGCCTAGCGCAAGAGACCCAGTACCCC. This gives the protein CSARDSLAQETQYP.

This chain links TRBV7-9 with TRBJ1-5; D gene uncertain. V lost 6 bases and J 4 bases, leaving 13 bases between the germline ends. Germline V gives CDR1 SEHNR, CDR2 FQNEAQ (reference sequence). The CDR3 has 14 residues. CDR3 in DNA: TGTGCCAGCAGTCAAGGCAGCACTAATCAGCCCCAGCATTTT. Translated, it gives CASSQGSTNQPQHF.

This clonotype was observed many times. The rearrangement uses TRBV6-1 and TRBJ1-2, with D unclear. This CDR3 has 14 amino acids. Trimming stripped 5 bases from V and 2 bases from J, with 12 bases between. Germline V gene sequence: CDR1 MNHNS, CDR2 SASEGT. The CDR3 sequence: CASSSLNTNYGYTF. The CDR3 DNA reads TGTGCCAGCAGTTCCCTCAACACCAACTATGGCTACACCTTC.

As regards this clonotype: A junction end diverges from the germline sequence, so it may reflect a read error. The J gene is TRBJ2-7, the V gene TRBV4-1; no clear D. Germline assignment: CDR1 MGHRA and CDR2 YSYEKL. CDR3 length: 13 residues. The DNA of the CDR3 is TGCGCCAGCAGGGGAAGGCGGCACTACGAGCGGTACTTC. Translated, it gives CASRGRRHYERYF.

J is TRBJ1-1 and V is TRBV7-2, with a weak D call TRBD1 (5 bases). The CDR3 spans 15 residues. Germline CDR1 reads SGHTA; CDR2 reads FQGNSA. Deletions cut 1 base from V and 8 bases from J, with 17 bases between. This CDR3 is CASSLVSGGVYEAFF. CDR3 nucleotide sequence: TGTGCCAGCAGCTTAGTAAGCGGGGGGGTCTACGAAGCTTTCTTT.

V usage is TRBV5-1 and J usage is TRBJ1-1; TRBD1 matches 7 bases. CDR3 length equals 14 residues. Germline V gene lookup returns CDR1 SGHRS and CDR2 YFSETQ. The J segment lost 5 bases and the V segment lost 2 bases, leaving 6 bases of the junction unmatched. CDR3 in DNA: TGCGCCAGCAGCTTACCAGGGGGAGGGACTGAAGCTTTCTTT. Residues: CASSLPGGGTEAFF.

A few counts support this clonotype. This chain joins TRBV4-3 and TRBJ1-2, with D possibly TRBD1 on 5 matching bases. The CDR3 is 18 residues long. Germline V gives CDR1 LGHNA, CDR2 YSLEER. V dropped 2 bases and J dropped 4 bases, with 23 bases sitting between them. The CDR3 region is CASSQNPSGTTAPYGYTF. Here the CDR3 DNA reads TGCGCCAGCAGCCAAAATCCTTCCGGGACCACGGCGCCCTATGGCTACACCTTC.

The table lists this clonotype with a count of one. The chain has TRBV12-3 or TRBV12-4 and TRBJ1-5; D gene uncertain. The CDR3 has 15 amino acids. The ends were cut back, 1 base at V and 0 bases at J, with 7 bases in the middle. CDR3 DNA: TGTGCCAGCAGTTTAGGAGGGATTAGCAATCAGCCCCAGCATTTT. Amino acids: CASSLGGISNQPQHF.

V is TRBV14 and J is TRBJ2-5; 7 bases align to TRBD1. The CDR3 totals 17 residues. The V gene end was trimmed by 3 bases and the J gene end by 1 base; junction bases not matched to a gene: 11. The germline gives CDR1 SGHDN, CDR2 FVKESK. The DNA for the CDR3 is TGTGCCAGCAGCCATGTTAAATTGACAGGGACCCAAGAGACCCAGTACTTC. This codes for CASSHVKLTGTQETQYF.

As for this clonotype: The missing conserved phenylalanine or tryptophan at the end of this CDR3 makes a read error likely. Because the CDR3's place on the DNA is in doubt, the DNA is left out and the CDR3 is given as listed by TCRdb. This chain uses TRBV9 with TRBJ1-1; the DNA was not compared with TRBD1, the D call given in the table. The CDR3 is 13 amino acids in total, end residues counted. Looked up from germline, CDR1 is SGDLS and CDR2 is YYNGEE. The chain's CDR3 is CASRGASVNSPLL.

This clonotype occurred many times. J is TRBJ1-1 and V is TRBV6-5; 7 bases agree with TRBD1. Losses at the gene ends were 6 bases for V and 0 bases for J; bases not matched to a gene: 7. The CDR3 sequence is 15 residues long. In germline, CDR1 is MNHEY, CDR2 SVGAGI. CDR3 sequence reads: CASSRGDYMNTEAFF. Here the CDR3 DNA reads TGTGCCAGCAGCAGGGGGGACTATATGAACACTGAAGCTTTCTTT.

A remark on this clonotype: The junction does not match germline at one end; this may be a read error. V is TRBV20-1 and J is TRBJ1-1; D might be TRBD1 (6 bases). The CDR3 is 11 amino acids. Germline CDR1 is DFQATT and CDR2 is SNEGSKA (reference sequence). The CDR3 coding sequence is TGCAGTGTTCGCGGGACAAAGCCGAGTGTCTTT. Residues: CSVRGTKPSVF.

For this clonotype: A junction boundary mismatches the germline segment, possibly from a read error. The rearrangement joins TRBV20-1 to TRBJ1-1; the D is unclear. The CDR3 is made up of 11 amino acids. Germline CDR1 is DFQATT and CDR2 is SNEGSKA (reference sequence). The CDR3: CSARGTPITVF. CDR3 in DNA: TGCAGTGCTAGAGGGACTCCGATCACTGTCTTT.

In its sample, this clonotype was seen a few times. This chain uses TRBV2 with TRBJ2-7; TRBD2 matches at 8 bases. This CDR3 contains 14 residues. V was pared by 3 bases and J by 4 bases, with 5 bases of the junction left unmatched. Per germline, CDR1 SNHLY and CDR2 FYNNEI. CDR3: CASSEASGGYEQYF. The CDR3 bases are TGTGCCAGCAGTGAGGCCAGCGGGGGTTACGAGCAGTACTTC.

The chain carries TRBV6-1 and TRBJ1-1; the D is unclear. Looked up from germline, CDR1 is MNHNS and CDR2 is SASEGT. There are 13 residues in the CDR3. The V end was cut by 6 bases, the J end by 6 bases, with 14 bases between. The CDR3 coding sequence is TGTGCCAGCAGACCAGATATAAACGCTGAAGCTTTCTTT. This codes for CASRPDINAEAFF.

The chain carries TRBV6-5 and TRBJ2-4, with D perhaps matching TRBD1 (6 bases). The CDR3 length is 15 residues. The germline V gene encodes CDR1 MNHEY and CDR2 SVGAGI. V lost 2 bases, J lost 5 bases, and 13 bases lay in between. The CDR3 DNA sequence: TGTGCCAGCAGTTACCTTGGGACACCAGAAAACATTCAGTACTTC. This encodes CASSYLGTPENIQYF.

Points on this clonotype: The germline gene is not matched at one end of the junction; a read error may be the cause. The chain couples TRBV6-1 to TRBJ2-7; a possible D gene is TRBD1 (6 bases). Per germline, CDR1 MNHNS and CDR2 SASEGT. The CDR3 is 14 residues long. CDR3 sequence reads: CASISHRVPYEQYF. The DNA of the CDR3 is TGCGCCAGCATTTCCCACAGGGTTCCCTACGAGCAGTACTTC.

About this clonotype: A single base separates this from a much larger clone, so it may be a read error. Because it lacks the conserved phenylalanine or tryptophan at the end, this CDR3 is likely a read error. V gene TRBV7-2 combines with J gene TRBJ2-5; 14 positions match TRBD2. This CDR3 contains 17 residues. Germline V gene data show CDR1 as SGHTA and CDR2 as FQGNSA. The junction had 11 bases not matched to a gene; V was cut back by 6 bases and J by 5 bases. In nucleotides, the CDR3 is TGTGCCAGCAGATCTCCGGGACTAGCGGGGGAGGGTGAGACCCAGTACTCC. Translation: CASRSPGLAGEGETQYS.

This chain joins TRBV7-3 and TRBJ1-6; 7 bases fit TRBD1. There are 15 residues in the CDR3. Unmatched junction bases numbered 16, after V lost 5 bases and J lost 15 bases. Germline CDR1 is SGHTA and CDR2 is FQGTGA. Here the CDR3 DNA reads TGTGCCAGCAGCCACAGACAGGGCGTTACGTCATACCTCCACTTT. Its translation: CASSHRQGVTSYLHF. Filled out from reference TRBV7-3 and TRBJ1-6, the complete variable domain reads GAGVSQTPSNKVTEKGKYVELRCDPISGHTALYWYRQSLGQGPEFLIYFQGTGAADDSGLPNDRFFAVRPEGSVSTLKIQRTERGDSAVYLCASSHRQGVTSYLHFGNGTRLTVT.

Many counts were recorded for this clonotype. This sequence joins TRBV7-8 and TRBJ1-5; 7 nucleotides match TRBD1. CDR3 length: 16 amino acids. The germline V gene encodes CDR1 SGHVS and CDR2 FQNEAQ. J was trimmed by 6 bases and V by 3 bases; bases with no gene match: 11. The CDR3 sequence: CASSFSTGRGIQPQHF. CDR3 in DNA: TGTGCCAGCAGCTTCTCGACAGGGAGGGGTATTCAGCCCCAGCATTTT.